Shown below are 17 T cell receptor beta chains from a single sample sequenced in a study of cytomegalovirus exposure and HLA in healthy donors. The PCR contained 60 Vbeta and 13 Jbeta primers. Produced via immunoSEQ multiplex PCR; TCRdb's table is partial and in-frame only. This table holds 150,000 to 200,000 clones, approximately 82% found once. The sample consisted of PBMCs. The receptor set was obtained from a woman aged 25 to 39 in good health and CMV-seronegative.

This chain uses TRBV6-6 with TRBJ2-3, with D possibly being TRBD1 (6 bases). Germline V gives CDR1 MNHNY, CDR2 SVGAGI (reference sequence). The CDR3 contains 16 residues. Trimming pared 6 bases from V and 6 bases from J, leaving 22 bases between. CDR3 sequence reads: CASRPLGQGYSDTQYF. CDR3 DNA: TGTGCCAGCAGGCCCCTGGGGCAGGGGTATTCGGATACGCAGTATTTT.

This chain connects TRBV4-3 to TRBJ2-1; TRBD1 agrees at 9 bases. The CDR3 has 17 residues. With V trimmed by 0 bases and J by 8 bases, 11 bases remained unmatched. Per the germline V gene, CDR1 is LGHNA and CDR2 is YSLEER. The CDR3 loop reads CASSQESGGTGKYEQFF. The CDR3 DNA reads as TGCGCCAGCAGCCAAGAGTCCGGGGGGACAGGGAAATATGAGCAGTTCTTC.

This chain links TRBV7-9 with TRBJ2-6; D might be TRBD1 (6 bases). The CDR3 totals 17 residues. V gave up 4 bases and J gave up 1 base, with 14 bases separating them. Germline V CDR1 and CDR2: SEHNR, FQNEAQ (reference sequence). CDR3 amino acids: CASSSLGRGSGANVLTF. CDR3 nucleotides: TGTGCCAGCAGCTCCCTAGGCAGGGGTTCTGGGGCCAACGTCCTGACTTTC.

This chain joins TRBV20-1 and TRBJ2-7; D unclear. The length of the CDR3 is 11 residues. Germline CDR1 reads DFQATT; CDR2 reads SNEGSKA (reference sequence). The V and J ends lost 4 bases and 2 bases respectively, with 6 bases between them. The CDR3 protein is CSAIQAYEQYF. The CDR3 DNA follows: TGCAGTGCTATACAAGCCTACGAGCAGTACTTC.

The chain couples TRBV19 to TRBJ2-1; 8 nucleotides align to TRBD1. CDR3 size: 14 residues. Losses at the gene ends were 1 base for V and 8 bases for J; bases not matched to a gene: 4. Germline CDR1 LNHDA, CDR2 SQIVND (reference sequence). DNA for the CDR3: TGTGCCAGTAGTATAGCGGACAGGGTTCATGAGCAGTTCTTC. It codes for CASSIADRVHEQFF.

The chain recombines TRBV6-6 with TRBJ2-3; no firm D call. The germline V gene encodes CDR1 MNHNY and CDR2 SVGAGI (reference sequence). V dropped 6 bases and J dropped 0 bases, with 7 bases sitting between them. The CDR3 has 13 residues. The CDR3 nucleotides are TGTGCCAGCAGGGAACTAAGCACAGATACGCAGTATTTT. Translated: CASRELSTDTQYF.

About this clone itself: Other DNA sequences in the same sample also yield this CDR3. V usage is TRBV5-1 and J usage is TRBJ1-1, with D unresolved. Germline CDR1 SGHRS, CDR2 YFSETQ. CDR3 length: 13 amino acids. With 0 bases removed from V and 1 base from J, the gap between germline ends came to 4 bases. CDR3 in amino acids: CASSLAGNTEAFF. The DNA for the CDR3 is TGCGCCAGCAGCTTGGCAGGGAACACTGAAGCTTTCTTT.

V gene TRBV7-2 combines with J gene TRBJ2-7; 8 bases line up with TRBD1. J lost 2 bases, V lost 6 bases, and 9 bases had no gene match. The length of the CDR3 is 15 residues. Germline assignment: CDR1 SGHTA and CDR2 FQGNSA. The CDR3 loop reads CASSSGGIPTYEQYF. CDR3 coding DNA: TGTGCCAGCAGTTCAGGGGGCATCCCGACCTACGAGCAGTACTTC.

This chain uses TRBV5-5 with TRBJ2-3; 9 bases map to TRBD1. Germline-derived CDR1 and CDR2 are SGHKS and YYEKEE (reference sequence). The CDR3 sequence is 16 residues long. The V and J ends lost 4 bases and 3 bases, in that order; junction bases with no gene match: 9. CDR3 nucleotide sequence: TGTGCCAGCAGCCCTGGGACAGGGAGGGATACAGATACGCAGTATTTT. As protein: CASSPGTGRDTDTQYF.

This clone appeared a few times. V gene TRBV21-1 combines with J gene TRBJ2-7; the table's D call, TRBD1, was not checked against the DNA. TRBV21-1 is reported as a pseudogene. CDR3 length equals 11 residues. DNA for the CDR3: TGTGCCAGCAGCTCATTCTACGAGCAGTACTTC. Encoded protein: CASSSFYEQYF.

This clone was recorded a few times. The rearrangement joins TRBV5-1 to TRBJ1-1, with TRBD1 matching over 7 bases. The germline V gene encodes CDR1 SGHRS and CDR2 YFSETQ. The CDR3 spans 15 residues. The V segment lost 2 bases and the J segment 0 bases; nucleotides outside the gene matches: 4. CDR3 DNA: TGCGCCAGCAGCTTTGGGGACAGCATGAACACTGAAGCTTTCTTT. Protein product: CASSFGDSMNTEAFF.

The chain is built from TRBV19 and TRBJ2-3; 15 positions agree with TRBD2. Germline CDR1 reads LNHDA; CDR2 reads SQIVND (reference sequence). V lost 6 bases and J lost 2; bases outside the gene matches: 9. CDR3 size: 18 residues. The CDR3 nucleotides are TGTGCCAGTAGGCGATACCGGACTAGCGGGGGGGCCACAGATACGCAGTATTTT. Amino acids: CASRRYRTSGGATDTQYF.

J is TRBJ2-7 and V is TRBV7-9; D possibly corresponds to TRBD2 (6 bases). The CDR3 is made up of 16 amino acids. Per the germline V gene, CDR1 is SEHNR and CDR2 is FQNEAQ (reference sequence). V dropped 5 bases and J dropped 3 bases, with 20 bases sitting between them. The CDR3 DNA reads TGTGCCAGCAGCCAGAGCAGGGAGGCTGGATTCTACGAGCAGTACTTC. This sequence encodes CASSQSREAGFYEQYF. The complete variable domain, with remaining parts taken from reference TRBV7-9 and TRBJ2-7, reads DTGVSQNPRHKITKRGQNVTFRCDPISEHNRLYWYRQTLGQGPEFLTYFQNEAQLEKSRLLSDRFSAERPKGSFSTLEIQRTEQGDSAMYLCASSQSREAGFYEQYFGPGTRLTVT.

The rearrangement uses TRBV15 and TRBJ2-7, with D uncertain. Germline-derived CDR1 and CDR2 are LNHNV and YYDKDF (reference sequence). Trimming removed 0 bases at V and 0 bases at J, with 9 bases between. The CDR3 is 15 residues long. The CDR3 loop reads CATSRDWAGSYEQYF. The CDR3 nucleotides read TGTGCCACCAGCAGAGATTGGGCCGGCTCCTACGAGCAGTACTTC.

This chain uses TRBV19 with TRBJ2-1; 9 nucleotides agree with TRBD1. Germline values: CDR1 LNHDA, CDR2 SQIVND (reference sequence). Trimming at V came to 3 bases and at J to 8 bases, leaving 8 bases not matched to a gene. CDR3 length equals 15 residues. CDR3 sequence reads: CASSILWGQGYEQFF. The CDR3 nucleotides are TGTGCCAGTAGTATCTTATGGGGACAGGGATATGAGCAGTTCTTC.

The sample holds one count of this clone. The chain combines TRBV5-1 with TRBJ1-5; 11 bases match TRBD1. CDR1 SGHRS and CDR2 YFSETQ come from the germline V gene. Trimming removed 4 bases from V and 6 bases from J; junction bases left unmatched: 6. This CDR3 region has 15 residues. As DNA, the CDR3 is TGCGCCAGCAGCGTCGGGACAGGGGGTAGTCAGCCCCAGCATTTT. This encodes CASSVGTGGSQPQHF.

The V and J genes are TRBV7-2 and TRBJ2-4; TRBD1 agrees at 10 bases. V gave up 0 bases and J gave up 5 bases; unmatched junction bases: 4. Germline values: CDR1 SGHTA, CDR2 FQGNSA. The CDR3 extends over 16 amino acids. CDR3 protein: CASSLAGTGDQNIQYF. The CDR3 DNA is TGTGCCAGCAGCTTAGCGGGGACAGGGGATCAAAACATTCAGTACTTC.